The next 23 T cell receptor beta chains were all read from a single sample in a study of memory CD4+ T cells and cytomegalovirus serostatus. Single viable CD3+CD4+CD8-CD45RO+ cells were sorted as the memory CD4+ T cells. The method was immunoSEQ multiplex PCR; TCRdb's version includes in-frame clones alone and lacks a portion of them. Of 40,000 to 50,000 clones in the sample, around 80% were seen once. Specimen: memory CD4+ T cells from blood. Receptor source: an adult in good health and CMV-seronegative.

The CDR3, as DNA: TGTGCCTGGAGTTTGACAGGGGGCTCACCCGATTCACCCCTCCACTTT. It encodes CAWSLTGGSPDSPLHF. This chain links TRBV30 with TRBJ1-6; 10 positions match TRBD1. V shed 2 bases, J shed 8 bases, and the junction held 9 bases outside the gene matches. CDR1 is GTSNPN and CDR2 is SVGIG in the germline V gene (reference sequence). CDR3 length: 16 amino acids.

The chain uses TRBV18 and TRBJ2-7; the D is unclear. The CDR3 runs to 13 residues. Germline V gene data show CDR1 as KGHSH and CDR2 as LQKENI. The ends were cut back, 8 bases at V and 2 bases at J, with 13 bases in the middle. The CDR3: CASRPGGTYEQYF. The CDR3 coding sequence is TGTGCCAGCCGTCCGGGCGGAACCTACGAGCAGTACTTC.

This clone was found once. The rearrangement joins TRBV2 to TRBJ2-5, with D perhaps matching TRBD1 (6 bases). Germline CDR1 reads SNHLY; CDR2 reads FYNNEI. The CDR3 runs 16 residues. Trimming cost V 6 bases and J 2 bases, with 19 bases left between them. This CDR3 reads CASRAPTGALQETQYF. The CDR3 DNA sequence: TGTGCCAGCAGAGCTCCGACAGGAGCCTTGCAAGAGACCCAGTACTTC. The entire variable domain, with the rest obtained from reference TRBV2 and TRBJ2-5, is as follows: EPEVTQTPSHQVTQMGQEVILRCVPISNHLYFYWYRQILGQKVEFLVSFYNNEISEKSEIFDDQFSVERPDGSNFTLKIRSTKLEDSAMYFCASRAPTGALQETQYFGPGTRLLVL.

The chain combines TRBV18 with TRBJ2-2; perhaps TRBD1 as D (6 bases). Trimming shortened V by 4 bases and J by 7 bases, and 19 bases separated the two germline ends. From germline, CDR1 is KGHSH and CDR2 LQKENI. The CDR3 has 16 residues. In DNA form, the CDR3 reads TGTGCCAGCTCACTAAACCGCCAGGGGTCAGGCGGGGAGCTGTTTTTT. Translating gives CASSLNRQGSGGELFF.

The CDR3 spells CASSLARAGAEKLFF. CDR3 in DNA: TGTGCCAGCAGCTTAGCTAGGGCAGGGGCTGAAAAACTGTTTTTT. This rearrangement joins TRBV7-8 to TRBJ1-4; tentative D call: TRBD1 (6 bases). The CDR3 consists of 15 residues. Germline V gene sequence: CDR1 SGHVS, CDR2 FQNEAQ. V dropped 0 bases and J dropped 7 bases, with 12 bases sitting between them.

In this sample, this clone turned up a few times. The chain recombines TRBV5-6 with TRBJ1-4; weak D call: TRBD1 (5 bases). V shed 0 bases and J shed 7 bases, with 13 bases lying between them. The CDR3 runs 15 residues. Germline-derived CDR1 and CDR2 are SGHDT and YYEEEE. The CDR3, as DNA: TGTGCCAGCAGCTTGGATGCAGGGCAGGGTGAAAAACTGTTTTTT. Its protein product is CASSLDAGQGEKLFF.

Here the CDR3 reads CASSVRTSQSTDTQYF. In DNA, the CDR3 is TGTGCCAGCAGCGTTAGGACTAGCCAAAGCACAGATACGCAGTATTTT. The rearrangement joins TRBV9 to TRBJ2-3; TRBD2 matches 8 bases. The length of the CDR3 is 16 residues. Germline-derived CDR1 and CDR2 are SGDLS and YYNGEE. The J segment lost 0 bases and the V segment lost 2 bases, leaving 5 bases of the junction unmatched.

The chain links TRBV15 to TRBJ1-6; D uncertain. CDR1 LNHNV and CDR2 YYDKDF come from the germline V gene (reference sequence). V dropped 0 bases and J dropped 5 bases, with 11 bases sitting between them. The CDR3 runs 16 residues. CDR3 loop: CATSRDRAGDNSPLHF. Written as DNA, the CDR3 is TGTGCCACCAGCAGAGATCGGGCAGGAGATAATTCACCCCTCCACTTT.

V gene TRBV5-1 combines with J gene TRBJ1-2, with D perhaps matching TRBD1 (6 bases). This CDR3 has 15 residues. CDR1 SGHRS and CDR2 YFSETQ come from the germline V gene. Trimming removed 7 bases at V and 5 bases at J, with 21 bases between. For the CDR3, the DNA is TGCGCCAGCGGGACACCTGAGCTGGGAGGATATGGCTACACCTTC. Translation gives CASGTPELGGYGYTF.

CDR3 sequence (DNA): TGTGCCAGCAGTTCCGTCGGGGATCCTTCCTACGAGCAGTACTTC. Translated, it gives CASSSVGDPSYEQYF. The chain recombines TRBV5-5 with TRBJ2-7; a weak D match, TRBD2 (5 bases). V was trimmed by 5 bases and J by 1 base, leaving 16 bases between them. The CDR3 contains 15 residues. Per germline, CDR1 SGHKS and CDR2 YYEKEE (reference sequence).

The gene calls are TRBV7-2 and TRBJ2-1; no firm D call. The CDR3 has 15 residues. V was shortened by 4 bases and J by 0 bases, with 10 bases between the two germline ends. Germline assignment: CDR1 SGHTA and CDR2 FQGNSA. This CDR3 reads CASSSISSSYNEQFF. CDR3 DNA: TGTGCCAGCAGCTCGATCAGCTCCTCCTACAATGAGCAGTTCTTC.

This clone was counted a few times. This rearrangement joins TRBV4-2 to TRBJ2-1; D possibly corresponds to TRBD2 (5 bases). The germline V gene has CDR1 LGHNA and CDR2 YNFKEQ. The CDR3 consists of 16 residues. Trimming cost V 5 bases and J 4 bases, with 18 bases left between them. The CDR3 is CASSKTSSLEYNEQFF. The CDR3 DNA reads TGTGCCAGCAGCAAAACTTCGTCACTAGAATACAATGAGCAGTTCTTC.

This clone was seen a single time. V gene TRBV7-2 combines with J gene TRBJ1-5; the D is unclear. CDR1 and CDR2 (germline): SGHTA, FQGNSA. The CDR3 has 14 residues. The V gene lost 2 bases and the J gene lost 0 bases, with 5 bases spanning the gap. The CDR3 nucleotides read TGTGCCAGCAGCTTATTCGGTAGCAATCAGCCCCAGCATTTT. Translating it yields CASSLFGSNQPQHF.

The CDR3 loop reads CASSQVAGGVGYTF. CDR3 nucleotides: TGCGCCAGCAGCCAGGTGGCAGGAGGTGTTGGCTACACCTTC. The chain employs TRBV4-1 and TRBJ1-2, with D hard to call. The CDR3 covers 14 residues. The V end lost 3 bases, the J end lost 7 bases, and 15 bases lay between the germline ends. Germline V CDR1 and CDR2: MGHRA, YSYEKL.

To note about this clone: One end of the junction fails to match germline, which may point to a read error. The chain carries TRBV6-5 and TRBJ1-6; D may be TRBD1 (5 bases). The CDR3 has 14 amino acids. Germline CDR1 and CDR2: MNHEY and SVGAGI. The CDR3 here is CASRYYGDGSPLHF. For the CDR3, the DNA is TGTGCCAGCAGGTACTATGGGGACGGCTCACCCCTCCACTTT.

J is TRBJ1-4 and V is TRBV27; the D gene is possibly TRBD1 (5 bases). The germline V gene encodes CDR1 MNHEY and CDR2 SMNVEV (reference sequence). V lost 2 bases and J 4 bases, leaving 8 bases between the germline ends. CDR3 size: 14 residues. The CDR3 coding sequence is TGTGCCAGCAGTTTAAGACAGTATAATGAAAAACTGTTTTTT. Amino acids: CASSLRQYNEKLFF. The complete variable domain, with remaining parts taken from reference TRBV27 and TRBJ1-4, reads EAQVTQNPRYLITVTGKKLTVTCSQNMNHEYMSWYRQDPGLGLRQIYYSMNVEVTDKGDVPEGYKVSRKEKRNFPLILESPSPNQTSLYFCASSLRQYNEKLFFGSGTQLSVL.

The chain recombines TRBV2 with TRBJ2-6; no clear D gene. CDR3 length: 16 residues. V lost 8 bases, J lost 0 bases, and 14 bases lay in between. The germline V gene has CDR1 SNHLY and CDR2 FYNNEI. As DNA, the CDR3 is TGTGCCAGCTATCAAACTACAGCCTCTGGGGCCAACGTCCTGACTTTC. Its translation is CASYQTTASGANVLTF.

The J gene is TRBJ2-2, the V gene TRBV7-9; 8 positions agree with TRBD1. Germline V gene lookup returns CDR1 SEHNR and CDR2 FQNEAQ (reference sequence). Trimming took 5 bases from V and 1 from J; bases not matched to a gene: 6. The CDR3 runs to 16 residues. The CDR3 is CASSRGGTGNTGELFF. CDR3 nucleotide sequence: TGTGCCAGCAGCAGAGGGGGGACAGGGAACACCGGGGAGCTGTTTTTT.

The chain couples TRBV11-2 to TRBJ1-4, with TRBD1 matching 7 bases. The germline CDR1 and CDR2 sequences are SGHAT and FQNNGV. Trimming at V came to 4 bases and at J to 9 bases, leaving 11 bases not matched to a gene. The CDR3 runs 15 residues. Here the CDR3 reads CASSWDSTGRKKLFF. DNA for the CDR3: TGTGCCAGCAGCTGGGACTCGACAGGGAGGAAAAAACTGTTTTTT.

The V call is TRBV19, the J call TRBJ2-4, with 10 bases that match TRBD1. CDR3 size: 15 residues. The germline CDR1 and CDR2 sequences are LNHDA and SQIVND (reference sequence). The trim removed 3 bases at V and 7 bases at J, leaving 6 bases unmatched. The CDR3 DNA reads TGTGCCAGTAGTATGGGACAGGGGAGGTTTAACATTCAGTACTTC. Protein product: CASSMGQGRFNIQYF.

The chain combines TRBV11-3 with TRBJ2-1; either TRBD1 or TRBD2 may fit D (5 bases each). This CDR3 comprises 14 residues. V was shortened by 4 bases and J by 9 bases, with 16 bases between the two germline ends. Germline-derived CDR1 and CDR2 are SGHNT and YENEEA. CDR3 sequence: CASSSGRGSSEQFF. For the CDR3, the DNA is TGTGCCAGCAGCTCGGGACGTGGATCGAGTGAGCAGTTCTTC.

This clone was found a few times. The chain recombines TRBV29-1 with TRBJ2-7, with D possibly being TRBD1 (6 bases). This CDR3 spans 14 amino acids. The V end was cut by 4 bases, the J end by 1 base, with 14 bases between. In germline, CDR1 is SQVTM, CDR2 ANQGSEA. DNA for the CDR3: TGCAGCGTTGTGATTCGAGGGGGTTCCTACGAGCAGTACTTC. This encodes CSVVIRGGSYEQYF.

Here the CDR3 reads CASSRDTRRLFF. The CDR3 DNA is TGTGCCAGCAGTAGGGACACCCGGCGGCTGTTTTTT. The V and J genes are TRBV6-5 and TRBJ1-4; maybe TRBD1 (6 bases). V lost 5 bases, J lost 14 bases, and 15 bases lay in between. The V gene's germline CDR1 is MNHEY and CDR2 SVGAGI. The CDR3 length is 12 residues.